This is a list of T cell receptor beta chains from one sample in a study of cytomegalovirus exposure and HLA in healthy donors. Repertoires were generated with immunoSEQ multiplex PCR, while TCRdb's copy carries only in-frame clones and drops some. The specimen's table records some 84,000 clones. Sequenced material: PBMCs. The receptors originated from a man aged 50-60 years in good health and CMV-seronegative. Both conserved end residues are part of each CDR3. A D gene is named only where the DNA matches it firmly.

V gene	D gene	J gene	CDR3 protein	CDR3 DNA
TRBV2	TRBD2	TRBJ2-3	CASSTDIAGRYTQYF	TGTGCCAGCAGTACCGATATAGCGGGACGTTATACGCAGTATTTT
TRBV7-7	.	TRBJ2-5	CASSSRQSLQETQYF	TGTGCTAGCAGCTCACGACAGTCACTTCAAGAGACCCAGTACTTC
TRBV7-8	.	TRBJ2-7	CASSLGTYEQYF	TGTGCCAGCAGCTTAGGGACATACGAGCAGTACTTC
TRBV7-9	.	TRBJ1-1	CASSLMRMNTEAFF	TGTGCCAGCAGCCTGATGAGGATGAACACTGAAGCTTTCTTT
TRBV2	TRBD1	TRBJ1-2	CASRLTGDGGYTF	TGTGCCAGCAGGTTGACAGGGGACGGTGGCTACACCTTC
TRBV5-1	TRBD1	TRBJ2-3	CASSRQPTGDSDTQYF	TGCGCCAGCAGCAGACAACCCACAGGGGATTCAGATACGCAGTATTTT
TRBV27	TRBD1	TRBJ2-5	CASSSRQGGQETQYF	TGTGCCAGCAGTTCAAGACAGGGTGGCCAAGAGACCCAGTACTTC
TRBV11-2	TRBD1	TRBJ1-1	CASSPRQGAWAFF	TGTGCCAGCAGCCCCCGGCAGGGGGCTTGGGCTTTCTTT
TRBV29-1	.	TRBJ1-5	CSVEEENQPQHF	TGCAGCGTTGAGGAGGAGAATCAGCCCCAGCATTTT
TRBV30	.	TRBJ1-5	CAWNGNSNQPQHF	TGTGCCTGGAACGGGAATAGCAATCAGCCCCAGCATTTT
TRBV6-5	.	TRBJ1-5	CASSPDSSWPQHF	TGTGCCAGCAGTCCCGACAGTAGTTGGCCCCAGCATTTT
TRBV6-1	.	TRBJ1-2	CASSETLTGGYTF	TGTGCCAGCAGTGAAACCTTGACAGGTGGCTACACCTTC
TRBV15	.	TRBJ1-1	CATSRGQAYLDTEAFF	TGTGCCACCAGCAGAGGACAGGCTTATCTAGACACTGAAGCTTTCTTT